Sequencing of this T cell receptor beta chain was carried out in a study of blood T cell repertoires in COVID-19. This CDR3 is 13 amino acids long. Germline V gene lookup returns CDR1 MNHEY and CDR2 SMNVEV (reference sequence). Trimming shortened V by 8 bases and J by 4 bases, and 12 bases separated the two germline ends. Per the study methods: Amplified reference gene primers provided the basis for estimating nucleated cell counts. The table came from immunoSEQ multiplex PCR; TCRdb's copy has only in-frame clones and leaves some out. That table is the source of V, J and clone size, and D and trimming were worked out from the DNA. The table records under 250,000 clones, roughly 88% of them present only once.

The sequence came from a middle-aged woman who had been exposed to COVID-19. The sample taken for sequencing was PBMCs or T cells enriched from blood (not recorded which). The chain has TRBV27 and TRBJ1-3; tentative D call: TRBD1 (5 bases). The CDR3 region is CASAKGSGNTIYF. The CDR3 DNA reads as TGTGCCAGCGCGAAGGGGTCCGGAAACACCATATATTTT.